This TCR beta chain was retrieved from a study of blood T cell repertoires in COVID-19. Across the whole study: PBMCs, B-cell-depleted T cells, or T cells were the source of the cDNA or gDNA that made up the material.

CDR1 and CDR2 from the germline V gene are MNHEY and SVGEGT. V was clipped by 0 bases and J by 0 bases; unmatched bases: 1. This CDR3 is 15 amino acids long. Original processing methods: By means of reference gene primer amplification, nucleated cell counts were estimated. The repertoire was sequenced with immunoSEQ multiplex PCR; TCRdb's copy has only in-frame clones and lacks some. That table is the source of V, J and clone size, and D and trimming were worked out from the DNA. The data show fewer than 200,000 clones, approximately 80% seen once. Sequencing was performed on peripheral blood. This chain connects TRBV6-2 or TRBV6-3 to TRBJ2-7; 8 bases map to TRBD1. The receptor was derived from a human donor in a cohort sampled during active COVID-19. The CDR3: CASSYSTGGSYEQYF. DNA for the CDR3: TGTGCCAGCAGTTACTCTACAGGGGGCTCCTACGAGCAGTACTTC.